Following are 9 T cell receptor beta chains from one sample sequenced in a study of siplizumab effects on memory and regulatory T cells. Libraries were prepared by immunoSEQ multiplex PCR; TCRdb keeps only in-frame clonotypes and omits some of them. The data contain 70,000 to 100,000 clones, 80% to 95% of them singletons. Sequencing was carried out using CD8+ T cells sorted from blood. The receptors were gathered from a human donor in good health.

The CDR3 is CAISEGTDNYGYTF. CDR3 bases: TGTGCCATCAGTGAGGGGACAGACAACTATGGCTACACCTTC. The chain couples TRBV10-3 to TRBJ1-2, with 7 nucleotides matching TRBD1. Germline V gene lookup returns CDR1 ENHRY and CDR2 SYGVKD. The CDR3 spans 14 residues. With V trimmed by 2 bases and J by 2 bases, 2 bases remained unmatched.

The chain links TRBV4-3 to TRBJ2-3, with D possibly being TRBD2 (5 bases). Germline V lookup: CDR1 LGHNA, CDR2 YSLEER. Trimming left V 1 base short and J 1 base short, with 12 bases between. The CDR3 runs to 16 residues. The CDR3 region has the DNA TGCGCCAGCAGCCAAGTGGAGGCCCGGGGCACAGATACGCAGTATTTT. This codes for CASSQVEARGTDTQYF.

V is TRBV13 and J is TRBJ1-1; no clear D gene. Trimming stripped 2 bases from V and 8 bases from J, with 6 bases between. Germline V gives CDR1 PRHDT, CDR2 FYEKMQ (reference sequence). The CDR3 has 11 amino acids. Here the CDR3 reads CASSLSVEAFF. The CDR3 bases are TGTGCCAGCAGCTTAAGTGTGGAAGCTTTCTTT.

CDR3 sequence: CASSLSERTVNTEAFF. The CDR3 nucleotides read TGCGCCAGCAGCTTGTCAGAAAGGACGGTGAACACTGAAGCTTTCTTT. V and J are TRBV5-1 and TRBJ1-1; D is uncertain. The V gene's germline CDR1 is SGHRS and CDR2 YFSETQ. V gave up 1 base and J gave up 0 bases, with 13 bases separating them. The CDR3 covers 16 residues.

This clone was seen a handful of times. J is TRBJ2-7 and V is TRBV11-3, with D perhaps matching TRBD1 or TRBD2 (5 bases each). The V gene lost 5 bases and the J gene lost 6 bases, with 14 bases spanning the gap. The CDR3 is 13 amino acids. Germline CDR1 reads SGHNT; CDR2 reads YENEEA. The CDR3 nucleotides read TGTGCCAGCAGCGCCGGTTTTGGGGGCGAGCAGTACTTC. Translation: CASSAGFGGEQYF.

The genes are TRBV5-3 and TRBJ1-5; D might be TRBD1 (5 bases). TRBV5-3 qualifies as an ORF whose function is uncertain. This CDR3 region has 14 residues. Trimming stripped 4 bases from V and 6 bases from J, with 14 bases between. CDR3 in DNA: TGTGCCAGAAGCCCGGGACGACGGTTTCAGCCCCAGCATTTT. Protein sequence: CARSPGRRFQPQHF.

V is TRBV4-1 and J is TRBJ1-3; perhaps TRBD1 as D (6 bases). Germline lookup yields CDR1 MGHRA and CDR2 YSYEKL. The CDR3 runs to 19 residues. Trimming removed 2 bases at V and 0 bases at J, with 20 bases between. CDR3 DNA sequence: TGCGCCAGCAGCCAATTCCCCGGCGAGGGGGATAGCTCTGGAAACACCATATATTTT. Residues: CASSQFPGEGDSSGNTIYF.

This clone has a single count. V gene TRBV5-1 combines with J gene TRBJ1-4; D is undetermined. Trimming removed 0 bases at V and 6 bases at J, with 3 bases between. In germline, CDR1 is SGHRS, CDR2 YFSETQ. The CDR3 loop spans 12 amino acids. CDR3 in amino acids: CASSLGDEKLFF. CDR3 nucleotides: TGCGCCAGCAGCTTGGGCGATGAAAAACTGTTTTTT.

Here the CDR3 reads CATSRVSSGNQPQHF. CDR3 DNA sequence: TGTGCCACCAGCAGAGTGAGTTCTGGCAATCAGCCCCAGCATTTT. The V call is TRBV15, the J call TRBJ1-5; no clear D. The V end lost 1 base, the J end lost 2 bases, and 9 bases lay between the germline ends. The germline gives CDR1 LNHNV, CDR2 YYDKDF (reference sequence). The CDR3 consists of 15 residues.